A single sample gave rise to the 15 T cell receptor beta chains below, sequenced in a study of blood T cell repertoires in COVID-19. Assay used: immunoSEQ multiplex PCR; TCRdb lists only in-frame clones, some missing. Among roughly 90,000 clones listed, around 85% were seen once. Specimen: peripheral blood. The receptors here all came from a man older than 75 with acute or convalescent COVID-19.

This chain links TRBV6-5 with TRBJ2-5, with D possibly being TRBD2 (6 bases). V lost 2 bases and J lost 2, with 15 bases in between. From germline, CDR1 is MNHEY and CDR2 SVGAGI. The CDR3 extends over 16 amino acids. The chain's CDR3 is CASSYEPGLRQETQYF. DNA of the CDR3: TGTGCCAGCAGTTACGAACCGGGACTCAGGCAAGAGACCCAGTACTTC.

The chain is built from TRBV19 and TRBJ1-5, with D perhaps matching TRBD1 (6 bases). Trimming removed 5 bases at V and 2 bases at J, with 10 bases between. The CDR3 extends over 14 amino acids. Germline CDR1 LNHDA, CDR2 SQIVND (reference sequence). This CDR3 is CASSPTGGNQPQHF. CDR3 in DNA: TGTGCCAGTAGTCCGACAGGCGGCAATCAGCCCCAGCATTTT.

V is TRBV5-5 and J is TRBJ2-1; the match to TRBD2 covers 9 bases. The CDR3 has 17 residues. The germline V gene has CDR1 SGHKS and CDR2 YYEKEE (reference sequence). The J segment lost 1 base and the V segment lost 2 bases, leaving 7 bases of the junction unmatched. CDR3 coding DNA: TGTGCCAGCAGCTTATTGGCTAGCGGGAAGTCCTACAATGAGCAGTTCTTC. It specifies CASSLLASGKSYNEQFF.

The chain is built from TRBV14 and TRBJ2-1; 8 nucleotides agree with TRBD2. The V gene's germline CDR1 is SGHDN and CDR2 FVKESK. The CDR3 contains 17 residues. The ends lost 0 bases at V and 3 bases at J; junction bases unmatched: 7. CDR3 amino acids: CASSQDGLSGNYNEQFF. DNA of the CDR3: TGTGCCAGCAGCCAAGATGGCCTTAGCGGGAACTACAATGAGCAGTTCTTC. Full variable domain (remainder filled in from reference TRBV14 and TRBJ2-1): EAGVTQFPSHSVIEKGQTVTLRCDPISGHDNLYWYRRVMGKEIKFLLHFVKESKQDESGMPNNRFLAERTGGTYSTLKVQPAELEDSGVYFCASSQDGLSGNYNEQFFGPGTRLTVL.

The V gene is TRBV9, the J gene TRBJ2-3; TRBD2 agrees at 12 bases. The junction had 15 bases not matched to a gene; V was cut back by 3 bases and J by 10 bases. This CDR3 comprises 17 residues. CDR1 is SGDLS and CDR2 is YYNGEE in the germline V gene. CDR3 protein: CASSGPGGLAGGPPQYF. CDR3 DNA: TGTGCCAGCAGCGGGCCGGGGGGGCTAGCGGGAGGGCCGCCGCAGTATTTT.

The rearrangement uses TRBV9 and TRBJ1-1; TRBD1 might be the D (6 bases). Germline V CDR1 and CDR2: SGDLS, YYNGEE. This CDR3 contains 15 residues. Trimming removed 4 bases at V and 0 bases at J, with 13 bases between. The CDR3 DNA reads TGTGCCAGCAGCTTAGGGGGAGGAATGAACACTGAAGCTTTCTTT. This sequence encodes CASSLGGGMNTEAFF.

V usage is TRBV6-6 and J usage is TRBJ2-6, with D hard to call. Germline V gene data show CDR1 as MNHNY and CDR2 as SVGAGI (reference sequence). The CDR3 loop spans 13 amino acids. Trimming removed 8 bases at V and 1 base at J, with 6 bases between. CDR3 DNA: TGTGCCAGCTTCTTATCTGGGGCCAACGTCCTGACTTTC. Amino acids: CASFLSGANVLTF.

The rearrangement links TRBV3-1 (or the pseudogene TRBV3-2) to TRBJ1-6, with D possibly TRBD1 on 5 matching bases. Trimming cost V 1 base and J 6 bases, with 7 bases left between them. This CDR3 is built from 14 residues. Germline CDR1 LGHDT, CDR2 YNNKEL (reference sequence). CDR3 sequence (DNA): TGTGCCAGCAGCCAAGGACAGCTTAATTCACCCCTCCACTTT. Residues: CASSQGQLNSPLHF.

The CDR3 spells CASSPGRAGQLFF. CDR3 nucleotide sequence: TGTGCCAGCTCACCTGGAAGGGCTGGACAGCTGTTTTTT. The chain combines TRBV18 with TRBJ1-4; D may be TRBD1 (6 bases). This CDR3 is 13 amino acids long. The V gene lost 3 bases and the J gene lost 14 bases, with 16 bases spanning the gap. The V gene's germline CDR1 is KGHSH and CDR2 LQKENI. The full variable domain, rest sourced from reference TRBV18 and TRBJ1-4, is NAGVMQNPRHLVRRRGQEARLRCSPMKGHSHVYWYRQLPEEGLKFMVYLQKENIIDESGMPKERFSAEFPKEGPSILRIQQVVRGDSAAYFCASSPGRAGQLFFGSGTQLSVL.

V usage is TRBV6-2 or TRBV6-3 and J usage is TRBJ2-1, with 14 nucleotides matching TRBD2. This CDR3 comprises 13 residues. Germline V gene lookup returns CDR1 MNHEY and CDR2 SVGEGT. With 4 bases clipped from V and 10 bases from J, the junction kept 0 bases outside the gene matches. This CDR3 reads CASSWTSGREQFF. Here the CDR3 DNA reads TGTGCCAGCAGTTGGACTAGCGGGAGGGAGCAGTTCTTC.

The V gene is TRBV19, the J gene TRBJ1-2; 10 nucleotides match TRBD1. The germline CDR1 and CDR2 sequences are LNHDA and SQIVND (reference sequence). The CDR3 extends over 15 amino acids. J lost 3 bases, V lost 5 bases, and 6 bases had no gene match. CDR3 residues: CASSLGQGVDYGYTF. The CDR3 DNA is TGTGCCAGTAGTCTAGGACAGGGGGTGGACTATGGCTACACCTTC.

The chain joins TRBV19 to TRBJ1-2, with 9 bases lining up with TRBD1. Germline V gene lookup returns CDR1 LNHDA and CDR2 SQIVND (reference sequence). Trimming removed 3 bases from V and 5 bases from J; junction bases left unmatched: 7. This CDR3 contains 15 residues. The CDR3 spells CASSITGGVMYGYTF. Written as DNA, the CDR3 is TGTGCCAGTAGTATTACAGGGGGCGTAATGTATGGCTACACCTTC.

The rearrangement uses TRBV7-9 and TRBJ2-1, with D maybe TRBD1 (5 bases). V shed 1 base and J shed 15 bases, with 13 bases lying between them. This CDR3 is built from 12 residues. The germline gives CDR1 SEHNR, CDR2 FQNEAQ (reference sequence). Here the CDR3 reads CASSLDVSQGFF. CDR3 DNA sequence: TGTGCCAGCAGCTTAGACGTCTCCCAGGGGTTCTTC.

This chain uses TRBV6-2 or TRBV6-3 with TRBJ2-5; 11 bases fit TRBD2. Per germline, CDR1 MNHEY and CDR2 SVGEGT. V lost 0 bases and J lost 0; bases outside the gene matches: 9. The length of the CDR3 is 19 residues. The DNA of the CDR3 is TGTGCCAGCAGTTACTCGAGTACTAGCGGGAGCCCCAACCAAGAGACCCAGTACTTC. Translated, it gives CASSYSSTSGSPNQETQYF.

This clone turned up a few times. V usage is TRBV28 and J usage is TRBJ1-3, with unresolved D. The CDR3 is 12 residues long. Germline lookup yields CDR1 MDHEN and CDR2 SYDVKM. With 6 bases removed from V and 0 bases from J, the gap between germline ends came to 3 bases. The CDR3 region has the DNA TGTGCCAGCAGCATCTCTGGAAACACCATATATTTT. Its protein is CASSISGNTIYF.